The rows below give T cell receptor beta chains drawn from one sample of a study of blood T cell repertoires in COVID-19. The repertoire was sequenced with immunoSEQ multiplex PCR; TCRdb's copy has only in-frame clones and lacks some. The data contain over 200,000 clones, around nine tenths of them singletons. Material for sequencing was peripheral blood. The receptors derive from a woman aged 60 to 75 with acute or convalescent COVID-19. Each CDR3 is given with its conserved first and last residue. Each record gives: clone size, V gene, J gene, D gene, CDR3 DNA, CDR3 protein. A D gene is named only where the DNA matches it firmly. Some rows mark clone size as missing; the rest say once, few, many or name a class of expanded clone.

.	TRBV9	TRBJ2-3	TRBD2	TGTGCCAGCAGCGTAGCGGCTAGCGGGAGAACAGATACGCAGTATTTT	CASSVAASGRTDTQYF
.	TRBV29-1	TRBJ2-7	TRBD2	TGCAGCGCTGAACTCACTAGCGGGAAAGCCTACGAGCAGTACTTC	CSAELTSGKAYEQYF
.	TRBV9	TRBJ2-3	TRBD2	TGTGCCAGCAGCGAGGGGACTAGCGGGCTCTCAGATACGCAGTATTTT	CASSEGTSGLSDTQYF
.	TRBV19	TRBJ1-5	.	TGTGCCAGTAGTCCCCGGACTGTAGGGCCCCAGCATTTT	CASSPRTVGPQHF
.	TRBV7-9	TRBJ1-1	TRBD1	TGTGCCAGCAGTCAAAGTGGCGGGACAGGGAACACTGAAGCTTTCTTT	CASSQSGGTGNTEAFF
.	TRBV9	TRBJ2-3	TRBD2	TGTGCCAGTGCGGGAGCGAGCACAGATACGCAGTATTTT	CASAGASTDTQYF
once	TRBV19	TRBJ1-1	.	TGTGCCAGTAGTATACTCACGGAGGTGGGCACTGAAGCTTTCTTT	CASSILTEVGTEAFF
.	TRBV7-2	TRBJ1-2	TRBD1	TGTGCCAGCAGCTTAGAGGGGACAGGACGAGGCTACACCTTC	CASSLEGTGRGYTF
.	TRBV4-1	TRBJ1-2	.	TGCGCCAGCAGCCCCCCATTAGGACGGCTTGAATTGGCGGGTGGCTACACCTTC	CASSPPLGRLELAGGYTF
few	TRBV29-1	TRBJ1-2	TRBD1	TGCAGCGTTGATCTAAGGGACAGGGGGCATGGCTACACCTTC	CSVDLRDRGHGYTF
.	TRBV5-1	TRBJ2-4	TRBD1	TGCGCCAGCAGCCTTCCAGGGGGCGGAAACATTCAGTACTTC	CASSLPGGGNIQYF
.	TRBV30	TRBJ1-4	TRBD1	TGTGCCTGGGGTAGACAGGGGATTAATGAAAAACTGTTTTTT	CAWGRQGINEKLFF
.	TRBV10-1	TRBJ2-5	.	TGCGCCAGCAGTGATTACAGGGGGGGTCAAGAGACCCAGTACTTC	CASSDYRGGQETQYF
.	TRBV9	TRBJ2-1	TRBD2	TGTGCCAGCGGCCAGCGGGAGGGGAACAATGAGCAGTTCTTC	CASGQREGNNEQFF
.	TRBV7-2	TRBJ2-2	TRBD2	TGTGCCAGCAGCTTTACCGGGACTAGCGGCACCGGGGAGCTGTTTTTT	CASSFTGTSGTGELFF
once	TRBV27	TRBJ2-5	TRBD2	TGTGCCAGCAGCAGTAGGCGTCTAGCGGGGCGAGAGACCCAGTACTTC	CASSSRRLAGRETQYF
.	TRBV12-3/TRBV12-4	TRBJ2-3	TRBD2	TGTGCCGTGGTAGCGGGGAACACAGATACGCAGTATTTT	CAVVAGNTDTQYF
.	TRBV7-9	TRBJ1-6	.	TGTGCCAGCAGCTCTGGACAGTGGAATTCACCCCTCCACTTT	CASSSGQWNSPLHF
.	TRBV5-1	TRBJ1-2	TRBD1	TGCGCCAGCAGCACGTGGACAGGGATTAACTATGGCTACACCTTC	CASSTWTGINYGYTF
.	TRBV6-5	TRBJ1-6	.	TGTGCCAGCAGTCCACGGGGTGCGAATTCACCCCTCCACTTT	CASSPRGANSPLHF
.	TRBV6-5	TRBJ2-7	TRBD2	TGTGCCAGCAATAAATTAGCGGGCTCCTACGAGCAGTACTTC	CASNKLAGSYEQYF
.	TRBV13	TRBJ2-6	TRBD1	TGTGCCAGCAGCTCACGGACAGGGCATAGTTTGTTCGGGGCCAACGTCCTGACTTTC	CASSSRTGHSLFGANVLTF
.	TRBV7-9	TRBJ2-1	TRBD1	TGTGCCAGCAGCCTTGGACAGGGAACAAGGGAGCAGTTCTTC	CASSLGQGTREQFF
.	TRBV7-9	TRBJ1-1	TRBD1	TGTGCCAGCAGCGAACTCCCGGGACAGGGGGCAAGGAACACTGAAGCTTTCTTT	CASSELPGQGARNTEAFF
.	TRBV5-6	TRBJ1-2	TRBD1	TGTGCCAGCAGCCAGGACAGGAACTATGGCTACACCTTC	CASSQDRNYGYTF
.	TRBV21-1	TRBJ1-1	.	TGTGCCAGCAGCAAAATGGGACCCAGGGGGGCGAACACTGAAGCTTTCTTT	CASSKMGPRGANTEAFF
once	TRBV7-3	TRBJ1-1	.	TGTGCCAGCAGCCCAGGTTTTTCGAACACTGAAGCTTTCTTT	CASSPGFSNTEAFF
.	TRBV4-1	TRBJ2-7	TRBD1	TGCGCCAGCAGCCAAGTCGCCCTGACAGGGTTTAGGGACGAGCAGTACTTC	CASSQVALTGFRDEQYF
.	TRBV30	TRBJ1-6	TRBD1	TGTGCCTGGAGTTATGGGGACAGTCGAAATTCACCCCTCCACTTT	CAWSYGDSRNSPLHF
.	TRBV6-2/TRBV6-3	TRBJ2-2	TRBD2	TGTGCCAGCAGTCAGTCCCTAGCTCGGACTAGGAACACCGGGGAGCTGTTTTTT	CASSQSLARTRNTGELFF
.	TRBV2	TRBJ1-2	.	TGTGCCAGCAGGGCCTGGGGAGGGTGGCTTTCTGGCTACACCTTC	CASRAWGGWLSGYTF
.	TRBV11-2	TRBJ2-6	.	TGTGCCAGCAGCTTCCGGAGTATTGGGGCCAACGTCCTGACTTTC	CASSFRSIGANVLTF
.	TRBV6-6	TRBJ2-6	.	TGTGCCAGCAGTTATCCCACGACAGGTGGGGCCAACGTCCTGACTTTC	CASSYPTTGGANVLTF
once	TRBV4-2	TRBJ1-3	TRBD1	TGTGCCAGCAGCCAACCCACAGGGGCGACCTCTGGAAACACCATATATTTT	CASSQPTGATSGNTIYF
.	TRBV19	TRBJ2-7	.	TGTGCCAGTATGGGGACAGTGGCGGCTAAGGGACTCTACGAGCAGTACTTC	CASMGTVAAKGLYEQYF
.	TRBV9	TRBJ1-4	TRBD1	TGTGCCAGCAGCGTAGGGACAGGAGGTAATGAAAAACTGTTTTTT	CASSVGTGGNEKLFF
.	TRBV30	TRBJ1-4	.	TGTGCCTGGAGTGAGGGGTGGGCCGCAACTAATGAAAAACTGTTTTTT	CAWSEGWAATNEKLFF
.	TRBV2	TRBJ1-5	.	TGTGCCAGCAGTCACGGCGAGGGAGCGGGCAATCAGCCCCAGCATTTT	CASSHGEGAGNQPQHF
.	TRBV7-8	TRBJ1-3	TRBD1	TGTGCCAGCAGCTCATCGACAGGGGGAAACACCATATATTTT	CASSSSTGGNTIYF
.	TRBV28	TRBJ2-7	TRBD2	TGTGCCAGCAGTTTGAGGACTAGCGGGAGTCTTAGGCAGTACTTC	CASSLRTSGSLRQYF